Given below is one T cell receptor beta chain in context. Its antigen is currently unknown. The data are from a study of T cell responses to AZD1222 COVID-19 vaccine. Points from the study as a whole: Spike as a whole was targeted by vaccine-associated CD4 TCRs, dominant at 160-218 and 743-854.

The assay was immunoSEQ multiplex PCR, and TCRdb's table has in-frame clones only and misses some. The sample has about 96,000 clones, 89% seen once. The V and J ends lost 4 bases and 2 bases respectively, with 12 bases between them. Germline V lookup: CDR1 SGHRS, CDR2 YFSETQ. The CDR3 contains 14 residues. The rearrangement links TRBV5-1 to TRBJ1-1; no clear D. The source was peripheral blood, collected on day 0 of AZD1222 vaccination. This sequence originates from an adult in good health. The DNA of the CDR3 is TGCGCCAGCAGCAGGAGAGACCACAACACTGAAGCTTTCTTT. This encodes CASSRRDHNTEAFF.